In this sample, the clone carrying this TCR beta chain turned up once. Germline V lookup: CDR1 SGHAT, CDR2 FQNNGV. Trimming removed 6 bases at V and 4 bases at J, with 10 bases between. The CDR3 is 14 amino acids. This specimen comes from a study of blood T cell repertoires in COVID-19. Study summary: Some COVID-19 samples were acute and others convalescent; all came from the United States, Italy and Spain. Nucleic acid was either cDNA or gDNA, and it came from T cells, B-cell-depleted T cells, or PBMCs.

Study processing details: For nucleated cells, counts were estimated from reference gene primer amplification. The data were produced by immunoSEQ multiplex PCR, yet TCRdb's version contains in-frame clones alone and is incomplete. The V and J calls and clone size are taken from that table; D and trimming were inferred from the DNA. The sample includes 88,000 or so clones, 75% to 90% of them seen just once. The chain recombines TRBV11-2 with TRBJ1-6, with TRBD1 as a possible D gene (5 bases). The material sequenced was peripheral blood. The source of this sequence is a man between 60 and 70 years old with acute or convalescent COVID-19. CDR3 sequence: CASRPGIYNSPLHF. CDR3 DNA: TGTGCCAGCAGGCCAGGGATTTATAATTCACCCCTCCACTTT.